This T cell receptor beta chain stems from a study of cytomegalovirus exposure and HLA in healthy donors (dated 2017 in TCRdb). In the study overall: An earlier analysis of roughly 570 of the donors reported 276 Gb of sequence data and approximately 120 million unique TCR beta sequences obtained from approximately 180 million T cells. About 300 gigabases of sequencing data and 70 million to 100 million unique TCR sequences were included in an early release covering about 600 HLA-typed donors. Of the 350 to 450 genotyped donors, approximately 83% fell in the genetic ancestry cluster associated with self-reported Caucasian donors. The study aimed to test whether signatures of past pathogen exposure could be identified by cataloging public T cell receptors. The study used immunosequencing to profile the T cell repertoires of approximately 630 subjects and linked those repertoires to cytomegalovirus serostatus. Along with the roughly 670-subject first cohort, a separate validation cohort of around 110 different subjects was used. To predict cytomegalovirus infection status, the study brought together high-throughput TCR immunosequencing, statistical association of individual TCRs with disease status, and machine learning. To study patterns of TCR occurrence, a later analysis re-analyzed previously published TCR beta repertoires from several hundred donors and added high-resolution HLA genotyping. Rather than using new phenotypic data, the later analysis identified candidate immune exposures from TCR beta sequences and from how often those sequences occurred across donors. An earlier analysis of 500 to 750 of the donors applied high-throughput TCR beta sequencing to assess whether each TCR beta V gene segment acted as functional or pseudogenic. Alongside the repertoire data, information on donor age, sex, ethnicity and CMV serostatus was compiled. In a later genetic analysis, genome-wide SNP genotypes for about 55% of the roughly 700 donors were used, and that subset was treated as a discovery cohort. Every discovery cohort repertoire had been produced on one sequencing platform. Both class I and class II loci were covered by HLA typing, at four-digit resolution. Typing coverage differed by locus: A, B, C, DRB1 and DQB1 were typed in about 620-640 donors, DQA1 in roughly 500, DPA1 in 606, and DPB1 in 450 to 480. Four to six DR-DQ haplotypes were handled as single units for association and clustering, since linkage in the cohort was strong. Across some 400 genotyped donors of the cohort, an average of roughly 250,000 unique TCR beta nucleotide sequences per donor were sequenced, and around 20% of those sequences were non-productive.

From its cysteine to its phenylalanine, the CDR3 spans 15 amino acids. The only DNA kept is the CDR3, 45 bases in frame from the first base. CDR1 and CDR2, looked up from the germline V gene, are SGHRS and YFSETQ. V is cut back by 0 bases and J by 5 bases, with 6 bases in the junction unmatched. Overall study outcomes, separate from this receptor: The sequencing pipeline was judged likely to have produced a cluster of highly shared sequence variants as a technical artifact. Sequencing depth was assumed to be roughly uniform across donors in the presence/absence analyses, though that assumption may not hold. A later analysis associated about 17,000 TCR beta sequences with specific HLA alleles at a false discovery rate of 0.05. This cohort had only TCR beta chains sequenced, and the lack of alpha or paired-chain data limited which features could be detected. Most TCR sequences were seen in very few donors, while some public TCRs were found in many individuals. HLA typing was unavailable for some donors at each locus, so association tests used only the typed subset. According to a later analysis, TCR association rates differed among HLA loci, with DRB1 alleles showing the most associated TCRs and HLA-C alleles showing the fewest. The only immune exposure information available for the cohort was CMV serostatus. In a later analysis, HLA-associated TCR beta chains showed more clonal expansion and lower generation probabilities than non-associated chains that were equally common. Some IMGT-functional V segments, including TRBV6-2 and TRBV6-3, could not be told apart with the 87-base-pair reads, so those segments were excluded. Approximately 18 rarely observed V segments, including chromosome 9 orphons, were excluded from the earlier analysis of approximately 500 of the donors because counts were too low. The authors suggested that the approach could potentially be extended to other disease states and immunological phenotypes. In a later genetic analysis, a missense DCLRE1C variant was associated with V-gene and J-gene trimming of TCR beta chains, and the association was replicated in an independent cohort. Assigning TCR associations to individual alleles was difficult when HLA alleles, especially DR and DQ, strongly co-occurred. The classifier was reported to diagnose cytomegalovirus status with high specificity and sensitivity in both the original and validation cohorts. In vitro tests confirmed that a few of the cytomegalovirus-associated TCR beta chains recognize cytomegalovirus antigens. Correlated functional status among segregating V segments might reflect linkage disequilibrium, but an unknown experimental factor could not be ruled out. An earlier analysis of approximately 570 of the donors showed that most TCR beta V segments appeared in productive rearrangements either about 87% or about 30% of the time, which broadly matched IMGT annotations. A later genetic analysis reported fewer N-insertions in productive TCRs among donors in an Asian-associated ancestry cluster than the roughly 670-donor mean. A further reported finding was that TCR beta sequences accurately predicted the HLA-A and HLA-B alleles for most subjects in the first cohort. The study gave a list of 150 to 200 TCR beta chains associated with cytomegalovirus. A later analysis found that most CMV-associated TCR beta chains appeared HLA-restricted, with HLA associations seemingly driven largely by CMV exposure. In a later analysis, several top co-occurrence clusters were reported to appear linked to parvovirus B19, influenza, CMV and Epstein-Barr virus.

A word on this clone: Its cognate antigen has yet to be identified. The record has no base qualities; no much larger clone is one base away.

The library was generated by the immunoSEQ multiplex PCR assay. The multiplex PCR relied on a mix of 60 forward primers for TCR Vbeta segments and 13 reverse primers for TCR Jbeta segments. A multiplex PCR assay on genomic DNA amplified the CDR3 region of rearranged TCR beta genes. The Illumina HiSeq System was used to sequence the amplified TCR beta libraries as 87-base-pair reads. In the paper's pipeline: A later analysis tallied around 82 million unique TCR beta chains across the 550 to 850 repertoires, and around 9.9 million of those chains were shared by two or more donors. A nearest-neighbor algorithm error-corrected the raw reads and collapsed the reads into unique sequences, merging closely related sequences to remove PCR and sequencing errors. To assign V, D and J gene segments, CDR3 sequences were aligned to IMGT reference sequences. For a sequence to be retained, a match of at least six nucleotides to both a V gene segment and a J gene segment was required. A rearrangement counted as productive if the CDR3 had no stop codons and remained in frame with V and J, and every other rearrangement counted as non-productive. CDR3 was defined by IMGT convention, running from the second conserved V-encoded cysteine to the conserved J-encoded phenylalanine. Sequences without an unambiguous match to a single V gene segment were excluded from the earlier analysis of several hundred of the donors. An earlier analysis of 500 to 700 of the donors classified V segments as functional when productive rearrangements were above 56.7% and as segregating when the standard deviation between donors was above 5%. A statistical classification framework was developed to diagnose cytomegalovirus status using the catalog of TCR beta chain sequences. V and J gene assignment, in a later analysis, came from comparing TCR nucleotide sequences with IMGT/GENE-DB human TR gene sequences. A later analysis assigned CDR3 sequences and most-parsimonious VDJ recombination scenarios with the TCRdist pipeline. A later analysis defined each TCR beta chain by its CDR3 amino acid sequence plus V-gene family, and excluded reads lacking a unique V-gene family. A later analysis removed 592 highly shared, low-generation-probability nucleotide sequences to deal with suspected cross-contamination and a sequencing artifact. For each public chain, a later analysis derived a clonal expansion index from normalized ranks of inferred template counts within each repertoire. In a later analysis, generation probabilities were computed with a VDJ recombination model fitted to out-of-frame rearrangements, and the resulting probabilities were checked against IGoR. A later analysis scored TCR-TCR, TCR-HLA and TCR-CMV co-occurrence with hypergeometric tests, applying a repertoire-size bias correction to TCR pairs. To estimate false discovery rates, a later analysis permuted the HLA or CMV assignments 20 times. In a later analysis, co-occurring TCRs were grouped using DBSCAN, and TCRdist sequence similarity was added for clustering within HLA-allele-positive subsets. Repertoires with fewer than 30,000 or more than 120,000 public chains, plus five repertoires with anomalous nucleotide sharing, were excluded from co-occurrence clustering. TCRdb re-hosts the immuneACCESS table, in-frame sequences only. Its copies lack some clones; in the studies checked, an unresolved V gene accounts for under half of them, and the cause for the rest is not known. V and J calls and clone size are those listed in that table; D and trimming were worked out from the DNA. In this sample the table shows approximately 160,000 clones, about four fifths of which occur a single time. Under 7.5% of the sample is held by the ten biggest clonotypes.

The cohort consisted of hundreds of healthy bone marrow donors. All cohort members were sampled while nominally healthy, although unrecorded immune exposures were likely present. The donor tested CMV seropositive and was one of the 289 seropositive cohort members. Every donor gave a peripheral blood sample, and the peripheral blood mononuclear cells from that sample were used for TCR beta sequencing. Genomic DNA was extracted from the blood cell samples with the Qiagen DNeasy Blood Extraction Kit. This chain is built from TRBV5-1 and TRBJ2-3, and 7 junctional nucleotides match TRBD1. This clonotype was obtained from a man aged 25-40 years in good health and CMV-seropositive. What was sequenced was PBMCs. The CDR3 sequence is CASSLVGQDGDTQYF. The base sequence is TGCGCCAGCAGCTTGGTAGGACAGGACGGAGATACGCAGTATTTT.